Below, one T cell receptor (beta chain) is given with its context. Its antigen is still unknown. V lost 4 bases to trimming and J lost 1 base, with 17 bases between them. Per germline, CDR1 MNHEY and CDR2 SVGEGT. The CDR3 is 17 amino acids. This entry belongs to a study of T cell repertoires in cytomegalovirus infection. Background on the study: Newly reported HLA-C-restricted and thoroughly characterized HLA-B-restricted CMV epitopes were employed. Signatures in public TCR beta sequences pointed to both CMV infection and matching HLA type. Study-level points and caveats: Across the ex vivo response, the dominant clonotypes were HLA-C-restricted CMV-specific TCR beta clonotypes. Public TCR beta family frequency separated CMV-and-HLA carriers, including in an independent cohort.

A single record per CDR3 protein comes from TCRdb applying MiXCR to the reads. This table holds fewer than 650,000 distinct CDR3 sequences, approximately 40% found once. The sample was cultured PBMCs, taken from culture after CMV antigen stimulation. The source is a human donor in good health (CMV status not recorded). Some clones in this sample may be carry-over from other donors' samples. The chain links TRBV6-2 or TRBV6-3 to TRBJ1-5, with D uncertain. CDR3 coding DNA: TGTGCCAGCAGTTTCCGTTCATCTGACCGGAGCAATCAGCCCCAGCATTTT. Protein sequence: CASSFRSSDRSNQPQHF.